The rows below give T cell receptor beta chains drawn from one sample of a study of control samples from healthy donors and cancer patients. Here immunoSEQ multiplex PCR was the method, and the copy in TCRdb shows in-frame clones only, minus some. The sample has around 200,000 clones, roughly 91% seen once; the top ten hold approximately 1.5%. Sequencing was performed on blood. The receptor source for this set is a man younger than 35 in good health. CDR3s include the opening cysteine and the closing phenylalanine or tryptophan. D genes are given only for firm matches. The listing skips clone size in some rows; elsewhere it reads once, few, many or a size class.

cdr3_aa: CAISTDRGGYGYTF
cdr3_nt: TGTGCCATCAGTACCGACAGGGGAGGTTATGGCTACACCTTC
v_call: TRBV10-3
d_call: TRBD1
clone_size: .
j_call: TRBJ1-2

cdr3_aa: CASSLVGQGVDGYTF
cdr3_nt: TGCGCCAGCAGCTTGGTTGGGCAGGGGGTCGATGGCTACACCTTC
v_call: TRBV5-1
d_call: TRBD1
clone_size: once
j_call: TRBJ1-2

cdr3_aa: CSAQQGNEQYF
cdr3_nt: TGCAGTGCCCAACAGGGAAACGAGCAGTACTTC
v_call: TRBV20-1
d_call: .
clone_size: once
j_call: TRBJ2-7

cdr3_aa: CASSLAGGPGNIQYF
cdr3_nt: TGTGCCAGCAGTTTAGCGGGGGGGCCCGGGAACATTCAGTACTTC
v_call: TRBV27
d_call: TRBD2
clone_size: once
j_call: TRBJ2-4

cdr3_aa: CASSPLRDSPEAFF
cdr3_nt: TGTGCCAGCAGTCCTTTAAGGGACAGCCCTGAAGCTTTCTTT
v_call: TRBV6-4
d_call: TRBD1
clone_size: .
j_call: TRBJ1-1

cdr3_aa: CASRQTGTDTQYF
cdr3_nt: TGTGCCAGCAGACAGACAGGGACAGATACGCAGTATTTT
v_call: TRBV12-3/TRBV12-4
d_call: TRBD1
clone_size: .
j_call: TRBJ2-3

cdr3_aa: CASSQVTGDAYEQYF
cdr3_nt: TGTGCCAGCAGCCAAGTCACTGGCGATGCCTACGAGCAGTACTTC
v_call: TRBV4-2
d_call: .
clone_size: .
j_call: TRBJ2-7

cdr3_aa: CAIGGGGDEKLFF
cdr3_nt: TGTGCCATTGGGGGAGGGGGCGATGAAAAACTGTTTTTT
v_call: TRBV10-3
d_call: TRBD1
clone_size: .
j_call: TRBJ1-4

cdr3_aa: CASSSLGGGGKSEGGTDTQYF
cdr3_nt: TGCGCCAGCAGCTCCCTCGGCGGGGGGGGTAAGTCGGAAGGAGGCACAGATACGCAGTATTTT
v_call: TRBV5-1
d_call: TRBD2
clone_size: .
j_call: TRBJ2-3

cdr3_aa: CASSTVWGISEQFF
cdr3_nt: TGTGCCAGCAGTACCGTGTGGGGTATCAGTGAGCAGTTCTTC
v_call: TRBV6-2/TRBV6-3
d_call: .
clone_size: .
j_call: TRBJ2-1

cdr3_aa: CASSSDVWPGSRVTEAFF
cdr3_nt: TGTGCCAGCAGTTCGGACGTCTGGCCAGGGAGTCGGGTGACTGAAGCTTTCTTT
v_call: TRBV5-8
d_call: .
clone_size: .
j_call: TRBJ1-1

cdr3_aa: CSARSGNTIYF
cdr3_nt: TGCAGTGCTAGGTCCGGAAACACCATATATTTT
v_call: TRBV20-1
d_call: .
clone_size: .
j_call: TRBJ1-3

cdr3_aa: CASSVDGVSGNTIYF
cdr3_nt: TGTGCCAGCAGCGTAGACGGCGTCTCTGGAAACACCATATATTTT
v_call: TRBV9
d_call: .
clone_size: .
j_call: TRBJ1-3

cdr3_aa: CATSERDRDNEQFF
cdr3_nt: TGTGCCACCAGCGAACGGGACCGTGACAATGAGCAGTTCTTC
v_call: TRBV15
d_call: .
clone_size: .
j_call: TRBJ2-1

cdr3_aa: CASSQEGVNIQYF
cdr3_nt: TGCGCCAGCAGTCAAGAGGGAGTAAACATTCAGTACTTC
v_call: TRBV23-1
d_call: .
clone_size: .
j_call: TRBJ2-4

cdr3_aa: CASSSAPGDEQFF
cdr3_nt: TGTGCCAGCAGCTCAGCACCTGGGGATGAGCAGTTCTTC
v_call: TRBV4-2
d_call: .
clone_size: .
j_call: TRBJ2-1

cdr3_aa: CASSEGGQGYGYTF
cdr3_nt: TGTGCCAGCAGTGAAGGGGGCCAGGGCTATGGCTACACCTTC
v_call: TRBV6-1
d_call: .
clone_size: .
j_call: TRBJ1-2

cdr3_aa: CASSQGAKNEQFF
cdr3_nt: TGTGCCAGCAGCCAAGGGGCGAAGAATGAGCAGTTCTTC
v_call: TRBV4-2
d_call: .
clone_size: .
j_call: TRBJ2-1

cdr3_aa: CASRGDRGGNEKLFF
cdr3_nt: TGTGCCAGCAGAGGGGACAGGGGGGGTAATGAAAAACTGTTTTTT
v_call: TRBV2
d_call: TRBD1
clone_size: .
j_call: TRBJ1-4

cdr3_aa: CASSWDRVDTQYF
cdr3_nt: TGTGCCAGCAGTTGGGACAGGGTGGATACGCAGTATTTT
v_call: TRBV12-3/TRBV12-4
d_call: TRBD1
clone_size: .
j_call: TRBJ2-3

cdr3_aa: CSVTRGLYEQYF
cdr3_nt: TGCAGCGTAACCCGGGGCCTATACGAGCAGTACTTC
v_call: TRBV29-1
d_call: .
clone_size: .
j_call: TRBJ2-7

cdr3_aa: CASSLAPGTGNTIYF
cdr3_nt: TGCGCCAGCAGCTTGGCACCGGGTACTGGAAACACCATATATTTT
v_call: TRBV5-1
d_call: .
clone_size: once
j_call: TRBJ1-3

cdr3_aa: CASSLVGIQNTIYF
cdr3_nt: TGTGCCAGCAGCTTAGTGGGCATACAGAACACCATATATTTT
v_call: TRBV7-9
d_call: .
clone_size: .
j_call: TRBJ1-3

cdr3_aa: CASSPGTEAFF
cdr3_nt: TGTGCCAGCTCACCGGGGACTGAAGCTTTCTTT
v_call: TRBV18
d_call: .
clone_size: .
j_call: TRBJ1-1

cdr3_aa: CAWSVQRTGGWGDGYTF
cdr3_nt: TGTGCCTGGAGTGTACAGAGGACAGGGGGTTGGGGTGATGGCTACACCTTC
v_call: TRBV30
d_call: TRBD1
clone_size: .
j_call: TRBJ1-2